This T cell receptor beta chain was obtained from a study of cytotoxic CD8 clonotypes in ibrutinib-treated CLL. The protocol was immunoSEQ multiplex PCR, while the TCRdb copy is restricted to in-frame clones and leaves out a portion. The sample carries about 330,000 clones, over 55% recorded once. Germline lookup yields CDR1 MNHEY and CDR2 SMNVEV (reference sequence). The CDR3 is 13 residues long. Between the trimmed V and J ends, which lost 2 bases and 1 base, there was a span of 5 bases. The TCR comes from a human donor with chronic lymphocytic leukemia. This specimen was PBMCs, taken after 36 months of ibrutinib treatment. The chain recombines TRBV27 with TRBJ1-2; D uncertain. In DNA, the CDR3 is TGTGCCAGCAGTTTAGGCAGTAACTATGGCTACACCTTC. It is translated as CASSLGSNYGYTF.